A single sample gave rise to the 17 T cell receptor beta chains below, sequenced in a study of T-cell reconstitution after alpha-beta-depleted transplantation in children. Preparation of the TCRbeta library involved a method that used unique molecular identifiers. TCRdb re-derived calls from the PCR reads in MiXCR, one entry per CDR3 protein. The profile shows about 240,000 distinct CDR3 sequences, about 11% of them singletons. The material was PBMCs from the stem cell graft donor, obtained from the stem cell graft. These receptors were taken from a human donor who donated a stem cell graft to a child with acute lymphoblastic leukemia.

In its sample, this clonotype was seen many times. This chain connects TRBV28 to TRBJ2-3, with 7 positions matching TRBD2. The germline CDR1 and CDR2 sequences are MDHEN and SYDVKM. Trimming cost V 3 bases and J 2 bases; bases outside gene matches: 14. CDR3 length: 18 residues. DNA for the CDR3: TGTGCCAGCAGTTTGAGCGCTAGCGGTTCCAAGGTCACAGATACGCAGTATTTT. Protein: CASSLSASGSKVTDTQYF.

This clonotype was counted at least ten times. The V and J genes are TRBV27 and TRBJ1-5; D gene ambiguous. V was shortened by 6 bases and J by 4 bases, with 13 bases between the two germline ends. CDR3 length: 14 amino acids. In germline, CDR1 is MNHEY, CDR2 SMNVEV (reference sequence). DNA for the CDR3: TGTGCCAGCAGCGCCAGGCCCTTAAATCAGCCCCAGCATTTT. This gives the protein CASSARPLNQPQHF.

This clonotype occurred many times. V usage is TRBV20-1 and J usage is TRBJ2-1, with TRBD2 matching over 8 bases. The CDR3 has 15 amino acids. The germline CDR1 and CDR2 sequences are DFQATT and SNEGSKA (reference sequence). J was trimmed by 3 bases and V by 6 bases; bases with no gene match: 10. The CDR3 DNA is TGCAGTGCGCAACCGGGACTAGTAAACTACAATGAGCAGTTCTTC. Residues: CSAQPGLVNYNEQFF.

This clonotype occurred many times. The chain has TRBV14 and TRBJ2-7; D remains ambiguous. Trimming stripped 4 bases from V and 1 base from J, with 17 bases between. The CDR3 is made up of 16 amino acids. The germline V gene has CDR1 SGHDN and CDR2 FVKESK. This CDR3 reads CASSPSWEVPSYEQYF. As DNA, the CDR3 is TGTGCCAGCAGCCCCTCTTGGGAAGTCCCATCCTACGAGCAGTACTTC. Complete variable domain (other parts from reference TRBV14 and TRBJ2-7): EAGVTQFPSHSVIEKGQTVTLRCDPISGHDNLYWYRRVMGKEIKFLLHFVKESKQDESGMPNNRFLAERTGGTYSTLKVQPAELEDSGVYFCASSPSWEVPSYEQYFGPGTRLTVT.

This clonotype was observed at least ten times. V is TRBV2 and J is TRBJ1-2, with D maybe TRBD1 (6 bases). The length of the CDR3 is 14 residues. V lost 2 bases to trimming and J lost 6 bases, with 13 bases between them. Germline CDR1 SNHLY, CDR2 FYNNEI. The CDR3 DNA follows: TGTGCCAGCAGTGAACTTGACAGGATGAATGGCTACACCTTC. It encodes CASSELDRMNGYTF.

The rearrangement uses TRBV19 and TRBJ1-4, with D possibly being TRBD1 (6 bases). Germline V lookup: CDR1 LNHDA, CDR2 SQIVND (reference sequence). The CDR3 spans 17 residues. V was cut by 6 bases and J by 0 bases, with 17 bases left in between. CDR3 DNA sequence: TGTGCCAGTAGGGACCTCGTTGCAGGGGCAACTAATGAAAAACTGTTTTTT. Its translation is CASRDLVAGATNEKLFF.

This clonotype was observed at least ten times. This chain joins TRBV5-6 and TRBJ1-1, with 7 bases fitting TRBD1. The ends lost 2 bases at V and 1 base at J; junction bases unmatched: 14. CDR3 size: 18 residues. In germline, CDR1 is SGHDT, CDR2 YYEEEE. The chain's CDR3 is CASSFPSIIDRENTEAFF. CDR3 in DNA: TGTGCCAGCAGCTTTCCATCTATCATTGACAGGGAGAACACTGAAGCTTTCTTT. The full variable domain, rest sourced from reference TRBV5-6 and TRBJ1-1, is DAGVTQSPTHLIKTRGQQVTLRCSPKSGHDTVSWYQQALGQGPQFIFQYYEEEERQRGNFPDRFSGHQFPNYSSELNVNALLLGDSALYLCASSFPSIIDRENTEAFFGQGTRLTVV.

In nucleotides, the CDR3 is TGTGCCAGCAGAAGCTCCGGGACAGAGCAGTTCTTC. This encodes CASRSSGTEQFF. The gene calls are TRBV6-6 and TRBJ2-1; tentative D call: TRBD1 (6 bases). V was cut by 6 bases and J by 10 bases, with 13 bases left in between. The CDR3 contains 12 residues. The V gene's germline CDR1 is MNHNY and CDR2 SVGAGI (reference sequence).

This clonotype was detected many times. V and J are TRBV27 and TRBJ2-7; D is ambiguous. From germline, CDR1 is MNHEY and CDR2 SMNVEV (reference sequence). CDR3 length: 14 residues. Trimming took off 1 base at V and 4 bases at J, with 11 bases between the two ends. DNA for the CDR3: TGTGCCAGCAGTTTATTTAGCCTAGATTACGAGCAGTACTTC. The encoded protein is CASSLFSLDYEQYF.

At least ten counts were recorded for this clonotype. The chain has TRBV5-5 and TRBJ2-3; D is unclear. The V end was cut by 0 bases, the J end by 2 bases, with 10 bases between. The germline CDR1 and CDR2 sequences are SGHKS and YYEKEE (reference sequence). The CDR3 is 15 amino acids. The CDR3 DNA is TGTGCCAGCAGCTTGGCTGGCATTTCCACAGATACGCAGTATTTT. Encoded protein: CASSLAGISTDTQYF.

This clonotype was detected ten times or more. The V and J genes are TRBV29-1 and TRBJ2-4; perhaps TRBD1 as D (5 bases). In germline, CDR1 is SQVTM, CDR2 ANQGSEA. This CDR3 has 14 amino acids. V lost 5 bases to trimming and J lost 0 bases, with 11 bases between them. For the CDR3, the DNA is TGCAGCGTTAGACAGACACTAGCCAAAAACATTCAGTACTTC. Residues: CSVRQTLAKNIQYF.

This clonotype has at least ten counts. DNA for the CDR3: TGTGCCAGTAGTATACCCATGGGGGGTTCAAAAAACATTCAGTACTTC. This gives the protein CASSIPMGGSKNIQYF. The genes are TRBV19 and TRBJ2-4, with D possibly matching TRBD2 (6 bases). Trimming stripped 2 bases from V and 4 bases from J, with 15 bases between. This CDR3 region has 16 residues. Germline CDR1 and CDR2: LNHDA and SQIVND (reference sequence). Full variable domain (rest looked up from reference TRBV19 and TRBJ2-4): DGGITQSPKYLFRKEGQNVTLSCEQNLNHDAMYWYRQDPGQGLRLIYYSQIVNDFQKGDIAEGYSVSREKKESFPLTVTSAQKNPTAFYLCASSIPMGGSKNIQYFGAGTRLSVL.

This clonotype was recorded at least ten times. The rearrangement links TRBV5-1 to TRBJ2-3, with D unresolved. Deletions cut 4 bases from V and 1 base from J, with 7 bases between. CDR3 length: 13 amino acids. Germline assignment: CDR1 SGHRS and CDR2 YFSETQ. The CDR3 loop is CASSRLGTDTQYF. The CDR3 DNA is TGCGCCAGCAGCCGGTTAGGCACAGATACGCAGTATTTT.

This clonotype was observed many times. The chain is built from TRBV6-5 and TRBJ1-5; perhaps TRBD1 as D (6 bases). V lost 4 bases, J lost 1 base, and 11 bases lay in between. This CDR3 is built from 15 residues. In germline, CDR1 is MNHEY, CDR2 SVGAGI. For the CDR3, the DNA is TGTGCCAGCAGTTCAGGGGCGGCCAGCAATCAGCCCCAGCATTTT. Translating gives CASSSGAASNQPQHF.

This clonotype was recorded a few times. V is TRBV7-2 and J is TRBJ2-7; 8 bases fit TRBD2. The ends lost 10 bases at V and 1 base at J; junction bases unmatched: 12. The germline CDR1 and CDR2 sequences are SGHTA and FQGNSA. The CDR3 length is 15 residues. The CDR3 DNA sequence: TGTGCCATCATCGACTTCGGGGGGGAGTCCTACGAGCAGTACTTC. Protein sequence: CAIIDFGGESYEQYF. The complete variable domain, with remaining parts taken from reference TRBV7-2 and TRBJ2-7, reads GAGVSQSPSNKVTEKGKDVELRCDPISGHTALYWYRQSLGQGLEFLIYFQGNSAPDKSGLPSDRFSAERTGGSVSTLTIQRTQQEDSAVYLCAIIDFGGESYEQYFGPGTRLTVT.

At least ten counts were recorded for this clonotype. The chain has TRBV5-1 and TRBJ1-1; D gene unclear. The V end was cut by 2 bases, the J end by 0 bases, with 17 bases between. This CDR3 has 17 residues. Germline lookup yields CDR1 SGHRS and CDR2 YFSETQ. The CDR3: CASSFGNRGPMNTEAFF. CDR3 DNA: TGCGCCAGCAGCTTCGGAAACCGCGGGCCCATGAACACTGAAGCTTTCTTT.

The chain employs TRBV4-2 and TRBJ2-5, with TRBD2 matching 8 bases. CDR1 is LGHNA and CDR2 is YNFKEQ in the germline V gene. CDR3 length: 22 amino acids. Unmatched junction bases numbered 30, after V lost 5 bases and J lost 4 bases. DNA for the CDR3: TGTGCCAGCAGCGAAACCGCTACAGGGATCACGTTTGGACTAGCCAGGGGAGAGACCCAGTACTTC. Amino acids: CASSETATGITFGLARGETQYF.